The present T cell receptor (beta chain) was sequenced within a study of vaccination and CD4 T cells after COVID-19. Overall study: Stimulation used overlapping spike peptides from SARS-CoV-2, HCoV-NL63, HCoV-OC43 and HCoV-229E. Study conclusions and caveats: Vaccine-specific clones numbering 304 of 307 showed spike mono-reactivity in convalescent patients.

V was cut by 0 bases and J by 0 bases, with 13 bases left in between. This CDR3 is built from 16 residues. Germline V gene data show CDR1 as SGHTS and CDR2 as YDEGEE. The sample's treatment: roughly 11-day PBMC culture with coronavirus spike peptide pools or control peptides (ViraFEST assay). One should note that the unexposed donor's CD4+ T cells were collected before the COVID-19 pandemic (2011-2018). ViraFEST grew antigen-specific T cells using peptide pools, then sequenced TCRs. Peptide pools at approximately 11 ug/ml stimulated roughly 1.9 million PBMCs per well with about 9.1 IU/ml IL-2. This clonotype occurred a few times. Its antigen remains unidentified. With the Oncomine TCR Beta short-read assay, DNA from cultured CD4+ T cells was sequenced. Genomic DNA was drawn out of CD4+ T cells grown in culture. TCRdb re-called the PCR reads through MiXCR, storing one row per CDR3 protein. The table has some 8,600 distinct CDR3 sequences, nearly 35% seen once.

The chain carries TRBV5-8 and TRBJ2-7; D gene ambiguous. Sequenced sample: CD4+ T cells from blood, cultured in vitro. The TCR sequence derives from a human donor in good health. Here the CDR3 reads CASSLGYNTGSYEQYF. CDR3 DNA sequence: TGTGCCAGCAGCTTGGGGTACAATACGGGCTCCTACGAGCAGTACTTC.